These T cell receptor beta chains were read from a single sample in a study of Ad26.COV2.S vaccination and SARS-CoV-2 variants. Only in-frame clones appear in the TCRdb table, and some are missing; sequencing was by immunoSEQ multiplex PCR. The top ten hold 3.4% of the sample, which has hundreds of thousands of clones, roughly 87% seen once. Source: peripheral blood, taken in a trial of Ad26.COV2.S vaccine versus placebo. The receptors were sampled from a person between 18 and 60 years old who received the Ad26.COV2.S COVID-19 vaccine or a placebo. The CDR3 runs from the conserved cysteine through the conserved F or W. The order of the fields is CDR3 DNA, CDR3 protein, clone size, D gene, V gene, J gene. D genes are given only for firm matches. Some rows have no size entry. The others give once, few or many, or a class for an expanded clone.

CDR3nt: TGTGCCACCAGCGGGGACAGAAACCAACCGGGGGGCTACACCTTC; CDR3aa: CATSGDRNQPGGYTF; abundance: .; d_gene: TRBD1; v_gene: TRBV15; j_gene: TRBJ1-2
CDR3nt: TGTGCCATCAGGCCCGAGGGACCTTATGGCTACACCTTC; CDR3aa: CAIRPEGPYGYTF; abundance: .; d_gene: .; v_gene: TRBV10-3; j_gene: TRBJ1-2
CDR3nt: TGTGCCAGCAGTTACCGTGGTGGCAATGAGCAGTACTTC; CDR3aa: CASSYRGGNEQYF; abundance: .; d_gene: .; v_gene: TRBV6-5; j_gene: TRBJ2-7
CDR3nt: TGTGCCAGCAGTGAATACACGGTGGGGGGCGACGAGCAGTACTTC; CDR3aa: CASSEYTVGGDEQYF; abundance: .; d_gene: .; v_gene: TRBV25-1; j_gene: TRBJ2-7
CDR3nt: TGCAGCGTTGGCGGCCAAGGGGGCGCTGAAATTAACTATGGCTACACCTTC; CDR3aa: CSVGGQGGAEINYGYTF; abundance: .; d_gene: TRBD1; v_gene: TRBV29-1; j_gene: TRBJ1-2
CDR3nt: TGTGCCAGTAGTATTACCCGGCAAGATCAGCCCCAGCATTTT; CDR3aa: CASSITRQDQPQHF; abundance: .; d_gene: .; v_gene: TRBV19; j_gene: TRBJ1-5
CDR3nt: TGTGCCAGTAGTGCCCCCGGGGACTACGAGCAGTACTTC; CDR3aa: CASSAPGDYEQYF; abundance: .; d_gene: .; v_gene: TRBV19; j_gene: TRBJ2-7
CDR3nt: TGTGCCAGTAGTATAACGGGGTACCAAGAGACCCAGTACTTC; CDR3aa: CASSITGYQETQYF; abundance: .; d_gene: .; v_gene: TRBV19; j_gene: TRBJ2-5
CDR3nt: TGTGCCTGGAGCGCTGGGACAGGAGATCAGCCCCAGCATTTT; CDR3aa: CAWSAGTGDQPQHF; abundance: .; d_gene: TRBD1; v_gene: TRBV30; j_gene: TRBJ1-5
CDR3nt: TGTGCCAGCAGCTTGGTCGGGACAGGGACCCTCTCTGGAAACACCATATATTTT; CDR3aa: CASSLVGTGTLSGNTIYF; abundance: .; d_gene: TRBD1; v_gene: TRBV5-5; j_gene: TRBJ1-3
CDR3nt: TGTGCCAGCTCACCACGAGGGGCTATCAATCAGCCCCAGCATTTT; CDR3aa: CASSPRGAINQPQHF; abundance: .; d_gene: .; v_gene: TRBV18; j_gene: TRBJ1-5
CDR3nt: TGTGCTAGTGGTTTAGGGGGGGGAGAGACCCAGTACTTC; CDR3aa: CASGLGGGETQYF; abundance: .; d_gene: .; v_gene: TRBV12-5; j_gene: TRBJ2-5
CDR3nt: TGTGCCAGCCGTCGGGGGGAAAAACTGTTTTTT; CDR3aa: CASRRGEKLFF; abundance: few; d_gene: .; v_gene: TRBV3-1/TRBV3-2; j_gene: TRBJ1-4
CDR3nt: TGTGCCAGCAGTTTATCGCAGGGGTTGGGCACTGAAGCTTTCTTT; CDR3aa: CASSLSQGLGTEAFF; abundance: .; d_gene: .; v_gene: TRBV27; j_gene: TRBJ1-1
CDR3nt: TGTGCCAGCAAAAACAGGGTGAACACTGAAGCTTTCTTT; CDR3aa: CASKNRVNTEAFF; abundance: .; d_gene: .; v_gene: TRBV5-4; j_gene: TRBJ1-1
CDR3nt: TGTGCCAGCAGCGTACGAACCGCAACTAATGAAAAACTGTTTTTT; CDR3aa: CASSVRTATNEKLFF; abundance: .; d_gene: .; v_gene: TRBV9; j_gene: TRBJ1-4
CDR3nt: TGTGCCAGCAGTTTATATGCGGGGGAAAGACATCCACTTAACACCGGGGAGCTGTTTTTT; CDR3aa: CASSLYAGERHPLNTGELFF; abundance: .; d_gene: TRBD2; v_gene: TRBV27; j_gene: TRBJ2-2
CDR3nt: TGCAGCGTTGATCCAGGGGGGGATACGCAGTATTTT; CDR3aa: CSVDPGGDTQYF; abundance: .; d_gene: .; v_gene: TRBV29-1; j_gene: TRBJ2-3
CDR3nt: TGTGCCAGCTCGCCGCAGGGTGGGCACTACGAGCAGTACTTC; CDR3aa: CASSPQGGHYEQYF; abundance: many; d_gene: .; v_gene: TRBV18; j_gene: TRBJ2-7
CDR3nt: TGTGCCAGCAGCCAAGATGTTGGGAATGTAAGGACCCAGTACTTC; CDR3aa: CASSQDVGNVRTQYF; abundance: .; d_gene: .; v_gene: TRBV7-2; j_gene: TRBJ2-5
CDR3nt: TGTGCCAGCAGCGTCGGGACAGGGTCAAGCACTGAAGCTTTCTTT; CDR3aa: CASSVGTGSSTEAFF; abundance: once; d_gene: TRBD1; v_gene: TRBV9; j_gene: TRBJ1-1
CDR3nt: TGTGCCACCAGTGCCCGGACAGGGCCCCTACATACGCAGTATTTT; CDR3aa: CATSARTGPLHTQYF; abundance: .; d_gene: TRBD1; v_gene: TRBV24-1; j_gene: TRBJ2-3
CDR3nt: TGTGCCAGCAGCTTATTGGGCCAAGAGACCCAGTACTTC; CDR3aa: CASSLLGQETQYF; abundance: .; d_gene: .; v_gene: TRBV7-6; j_gene: TRBJ2-5
CDR3nt: TGCGCCAGCAGCCCAGGATGGACTGAAGCTTTCTTT; CDR3aa: CASSPGWTEAFF; abundance: .; d_gene: .; v_gene: TRBV5-1; j_gene: TRBJ1-1
CDR3nt: TGCGCCAGCAGAGAAATGCCCGGGACAGCTGATGGCTACACCTTC; CDR3aa: CASREMPGTADGYTF; abundance: .; d_gene: TRBD1; v_gene: TRBV5-1; j_gene: TRBJ1-2
CDR3nt: TGCGCCAGCAGTTTCTCCGGACAGGGGGACACTGAAGCTTTCTTT; CDR3aa: CASSFSGQGDTEAFF; abundance: .; d_gene: TRBD1; v_gene: TRBV5-1; j_gene: TRBJ1-1
CDR3nt: TGTGCCAGCAGCTTAAGTTCTTCGGCAAGAGATACGCAGTATTTT; CDR3aa: CASSLSSSARDTQYF; abundance: .; d_gene: .; v_gene: TRBV7-3; j_gene: TRBJ2-3
CDR3nt: TGTGCCAGCAGAGGAGGGTACGGTTCACCCCTCCACTTT; CDR3aa: CASRGGYGSPLHF; abundance: .; d_gene: .; v_gene: TRBV6-4; j_gene: TRBJ1-6
CDR3nt: TGTGCCAGCAGCTTCTCTGGGGCCGGGGAGCTGTTTTTT; CDR3aa: CASSFSGAGELFF; abundance: .; d_gene: .; v_gene: TRBV7-6; j_gene: TRBJ2-2
CDR3nt: TGTGCCAGCAGCTTGGAGTTTCTTACCTCTAACTATGGCTACACCTTC; CDR3aa: CASSLEFLTSNYGYTF; abundance: .; d_gene: .; v_gene: TRBV5-5; j_gene: TRBJ1-2
CDR3nt: TGTGCCAGTAGTGTGGGACAGATTAATTCACCCCTCCACTTT; CDR3aa: CASSVGQINSPLHF; abundance: .; d_gene: TRBD1; v_gene: TRBV19; j_gene: TRBJ1-6
CDR3nt: TGTGCCAGCATCGGGACGGACTACACTGAAGCTTTCTTT; CDR3aa: CASIGTDYTEAFF; abundance: .; d_gene: .; v_gene: TRBV6-5; j_gene: TRBJ1-1
CDR3nt: TGCGCCAGCAGCCAAGTTATACAGAGACATACTGATGAAAAACTGTTTTTT; CDR3aa: CASSQVIQRHTDEKLFF; abundance: .; d_gene: .; v_gene: TRBV4-1; j_gene: TRBJ1-4
CDR3nt: TGTGCCAGCAGCGTCCAACAGGGGAAAGGAAATGAGCAGTTCTTC; CDR3aa: CASSVQQGKGNEQFF; abundance: once; d_gene: TRBD1; v_gene: TRBV9; j_gene: TRBJ2-1
CDR3nt: TGTGCCAGCGTCCGCCTGACTAGCGGGTGGGAGACCCAGTACTTC; CDR3aa: CASVRLTSGWETQYF; abundance: .; d_gene: TRBD2; v_gene: TRBV6-5; j_gene: TRBJ2-5
CDR3nt: TGTGCCATCAGTGACCAAGACAGGGGAGGCGAAAAACTGTTTTTT; CDR3aa: CAISDQDRGGEKLFF; abundance: .; d_gene: TRBD1; v_gene: TRBV10-3; j_gene: TRBJ1-4
CDR3nt: TGCGCCAGCAGCCAAGATGGGACAGGTTATAGCAATCAGCCCCAGCATTTT; CDR3aa: CASSQDGTGYSNQPQHF; abundance: once; d_gene: TRBD1; v_gene: TRBV4-3; j_gene: TRBJ1-5
CDR3nt: TGTGCCACCAGCAGGGGGGCTAGGGACAGTAACAATGAGCAGTTCTTC; CDR3aa: CATSRGARDSNNEQFF; abundance: .; d_gene: TRBD1; v_gene: TRBV15; j_gene: TRBJ2-1
CDR3nt: TGTGCCATCTCGGCGGGGGCTGAAGCTTTCTTT; CDR3aa: CAISAGAEAFF; abundance: .; d_gene: .; v_gene: TRBV6-6; j_gene: TRBJ1-1
CDR3nt: TGCGCCAGCAGCTTGCGTCCAGGGGGCGTCGGTGGCTACACCTTC; CDR3aa: CASSLRPGGVGGYTF; abundance: .; d_gene: TRBD1; v_gene: TRBV5-1; j_gene: TRBJ1-2
CDR3nt: TGCGCCAGCAGCCAGAACAGGGGTCTCTACGAGCAGTACTTC; CDR3aa: CASSQNRGLYEQYF; abundance: .; d_gene: TRBD1; v_gene: TRBV4-1; j_gene: TRBJ2-7
CDR3nt: TGCGCCAGCAGCCGGACAGGGGTTATATCTGGAAACACCATATATTTT; CDR3aa: CASSRTGVISGNTIYF; abundance: .; d_gene: TRBD1; v_gene: TRBV5-1; j_gene: TRBJ1-3
CDR3nt: TGTGCCAGTAGCCTCACCGGACAGGGGTATAGCAATCAGCCCCAGCATTTT; CDR3aa: CASSLTGQGYSNQPQHF; abundance: .; d_gene: TRBD1; v_gene: TRBV19; j_gene: TRBJ1-5
CDR3nt: TGTGCCAGCAGAGCGGGACAGGGGGTTGCCGGGGAGCTGTTTTTT; CDR3aa: CASRAGQGVAGELFF; abundance: once; d_gene: TRBD1; v_gene: TRBV27; j_gene: TRBJ2-2
CDR3nt: TGCGCCAGCAGCCTCGGATTGACAGGGGAGGGCTACACCTTC; CDR3aa: CASSLGLTGEGYTF; abundance: few; d_gene: TRBD1; v_gene: TRBV5-1; j_gene: TRBJ1-2
CDR3nt: TGTGCCAGCAGCTTAGATCTGGACAACGGGGGCTACACCTTC; CDR3aa: CASSLDLDNGGYTF; abundance: few; d_gene: .; v_gene: TRBV7-9; j_gene: TRBJ1-2
CDR3nt: TGTGCCAGCAGCGTAGTCGGTTCTGGGGCCAACGTCCTGACTTTC; CDR3aa: CASSVVGSGANVLTF; abundance: .; d_gene: .; v_gene: TRBV9; j_gene: TRBJ2-6
CDR3nt: TGTGCCAGCAGCCCGGGGGGGGTACGGGAGCAGTACTTC; CDR3aa: CASSPGGVREQYF; abundance: .; d_gene: TRBD2; v_gene: TRBV7-8; j_gene: TRBJ2-7
CDR3nt: TGTGCCAGCTCACGCGCGACACAGGGCCCCCGGACTTACGAGCAGTACTTC; CDR3aa: CASSRATQGPRTYEQYF; abundance: .; d_gene: .; v_gene: TRBV18; j_gene: TRBJ2-7
CDR3nt: TGTGCCAGCAGCACCCCAGGGGGATCCGAGGACATTCAGTACTTC; CDR3aa: CASSTPGGSEDIQYF; abundance: .; d_gene: TRBD1; v_gene: TRBV6-5; j_gene: TRBJ2-4
CDR3nt: TGTGCCAGCAGTAAACTAGCGGGGGGCGTCAATGAGCAGTTCTTC; CDR3aa: CASSKLAGGVNEQFF; abundance: .; d_gene: TRBD2; v_gene: TRBV2; j_gene: TRBJ2-1
CDR3nt: TGTGCCAGCAGTCCAGGGTCCCTGGACACTGAAGCTTTCTTT; CDR3aa: CASSPGSLDTEAFF; abundance: .; d_gene: .; v_gene: TRBV3-1/TRBV3-2; j_gene: TRBJ1-1
CDR3nt: TGTGCCAGCAGCCAGGACAGACAGCCAAACACTGAAGCTTTCTTT; CDR3aa: CASSQDRQPNTEAFF; abundance: .; d_gene: .; v_gene: TRBV4-2; j_gene: TRBJ1-1
CDR3nt: TGCGCCAGCAGCTTGGGGAACAGGGGGCTCTACGAGCAGTACTTC; CDR3aa: CASSLGNRGLYEQYF; abundance: .; d_gene: TRBD1; v_gene: TRBV5-1; j_gene: TRBJ2-7